This T cell receptor beta chain was obtained from a study of blood T cell repertoires in COVID-19. In the study overall: Both acute and convalescent COVID-19 samples were obtained from the United States, Italy and Spain. From T cells, B-cell-depleted T cells, or PBMCs came the material, which was cDNA or gDNA.

The CDR3 extends over 18 amino acids. The junction had 11 bases not matched to a gene; V was cut back by 0 bases and J by 7 bases. The germline V gene has CDR1 MDHEN and CDR2 SYDVKM. Authors' processing steps: It was from reference gene primer amplification that nucleated cell counts were estimated. Sequenced by immunoSEQ multiplex PCR; TCRdb stores in-frame clones only, minus some. V and J calls and clone size come straight from that table; D and trimming were deduced from the DNA. This repertoire shows 300,000 or so clones, roughly nine tenths found once; its top ten account for less than 3.5%. Enrolled during active infection, Seattle patients were then followed longitudinally.

This sequence was found in a woman under 40 with COVID-19, enrolled during active disease. The source material was peripheral blood. This chain connects TRBV28 to TRBJ1-6; TRBD1 aligns across 8 bases. The CDR3 bases are TGTGCCAGCAGTTTATGGCTCGGCGACAGGGGAAGAAATTCACCCCTCCACTTT. Residues: CASSLWLGDRGRNSPLHF.